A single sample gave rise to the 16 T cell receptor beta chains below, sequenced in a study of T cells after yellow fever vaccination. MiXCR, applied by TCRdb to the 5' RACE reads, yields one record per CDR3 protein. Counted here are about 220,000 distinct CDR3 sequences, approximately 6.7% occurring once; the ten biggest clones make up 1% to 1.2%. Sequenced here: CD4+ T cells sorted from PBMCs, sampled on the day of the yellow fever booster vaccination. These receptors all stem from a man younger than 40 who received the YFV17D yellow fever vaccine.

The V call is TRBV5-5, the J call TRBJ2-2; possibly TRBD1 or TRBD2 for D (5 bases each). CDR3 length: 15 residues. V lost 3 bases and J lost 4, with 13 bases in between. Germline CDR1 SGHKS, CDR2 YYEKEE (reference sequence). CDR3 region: CASSSSLGTTGELFF. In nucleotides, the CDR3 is TGTGCCAGCAGCTCTTCACTCGGGACCACCGGGGAGCTGTTTTTT.

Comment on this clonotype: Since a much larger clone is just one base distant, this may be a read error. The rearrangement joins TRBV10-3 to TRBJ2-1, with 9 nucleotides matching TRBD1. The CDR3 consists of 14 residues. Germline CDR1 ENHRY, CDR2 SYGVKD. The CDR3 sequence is CAIRGQGSYIEQFF. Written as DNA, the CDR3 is TGTGCCATCAGGGGACAGGGATCCTACATTGAGCAGTTCTTC.

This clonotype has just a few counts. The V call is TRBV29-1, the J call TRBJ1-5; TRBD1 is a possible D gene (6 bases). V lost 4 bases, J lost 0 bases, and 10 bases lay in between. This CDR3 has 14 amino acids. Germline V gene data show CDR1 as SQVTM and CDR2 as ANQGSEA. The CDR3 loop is CSVVWGHSNQPQHF. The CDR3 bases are TGCAGCGTTGTGTGGGGGCATAGCAATCAGCCCCAGCATTTT.

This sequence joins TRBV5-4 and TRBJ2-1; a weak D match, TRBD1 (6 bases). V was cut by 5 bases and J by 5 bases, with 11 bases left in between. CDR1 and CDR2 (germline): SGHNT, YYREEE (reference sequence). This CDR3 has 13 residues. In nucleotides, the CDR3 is TGTGCCAGCAGTATACAGGGCGACAATGAGCAGTTCTTC. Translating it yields CASSIQGDNEQFF. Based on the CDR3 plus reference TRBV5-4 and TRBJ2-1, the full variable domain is ETGVTQSPTHLIKTRGQQVTLRCSSQSGHNTVSWYQQALGQGPQFIFQYYREEENGRGNFPPRFSGLQFPNYSSELNVNALELDDSALYLCASSIQGDNEQFFGPGTRLTVL.

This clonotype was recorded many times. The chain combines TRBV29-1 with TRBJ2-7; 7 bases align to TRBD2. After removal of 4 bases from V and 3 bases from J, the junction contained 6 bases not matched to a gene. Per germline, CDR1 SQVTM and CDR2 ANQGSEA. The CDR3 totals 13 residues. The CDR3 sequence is CSVALASGYEQYF. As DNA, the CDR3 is TGCAGCGTTGCTTTGGCTAGCGGCTACGAGCAGTACTTC.

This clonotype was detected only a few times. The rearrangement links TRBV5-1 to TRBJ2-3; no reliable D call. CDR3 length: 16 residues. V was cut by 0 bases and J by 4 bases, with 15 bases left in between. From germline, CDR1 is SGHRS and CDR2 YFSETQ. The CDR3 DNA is TGCGCCAGCAGCTTGGCCTATCTTGGTGGGTCAGATACGCAGTATTTT. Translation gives CASSLAYLGGSDTQYF.

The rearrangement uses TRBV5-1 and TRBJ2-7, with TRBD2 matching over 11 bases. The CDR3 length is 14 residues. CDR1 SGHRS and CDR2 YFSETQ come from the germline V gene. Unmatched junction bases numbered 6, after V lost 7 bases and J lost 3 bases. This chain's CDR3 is CASGPGTSGYEQYF. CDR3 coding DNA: TGCGCCAGCGGCCCTGGGACTAGCGGCTACGAGCAGTACTTC.

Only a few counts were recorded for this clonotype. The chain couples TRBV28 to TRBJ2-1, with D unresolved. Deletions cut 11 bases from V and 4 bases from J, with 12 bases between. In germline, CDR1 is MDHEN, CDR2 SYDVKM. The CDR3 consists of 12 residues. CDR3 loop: CASKGRYNEQFF. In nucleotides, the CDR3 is TGTGCCTCTAAGGGCAGGTACAATGAGCAGTTCTTC.

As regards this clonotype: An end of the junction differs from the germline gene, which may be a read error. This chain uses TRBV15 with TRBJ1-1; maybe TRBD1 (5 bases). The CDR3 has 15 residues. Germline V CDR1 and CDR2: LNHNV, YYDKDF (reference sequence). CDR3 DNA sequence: TGTGCCACCATCCCGGCGGGGCACTCGAACACTGGAGCTTTCTTT. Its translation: CATIPAGHSNTGAFF. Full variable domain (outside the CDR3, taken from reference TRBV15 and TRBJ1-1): DAMVIQNPRYQVTQFGKPVTLSCSQTLNHNVMYWYQQKSSQAPKLLFHYYDKDFNNEADTPDNFQSRRPNTSFCFLDIRSPGLGDTAMYLCATIPAGHSNTGAFFGQGTRLTVV.

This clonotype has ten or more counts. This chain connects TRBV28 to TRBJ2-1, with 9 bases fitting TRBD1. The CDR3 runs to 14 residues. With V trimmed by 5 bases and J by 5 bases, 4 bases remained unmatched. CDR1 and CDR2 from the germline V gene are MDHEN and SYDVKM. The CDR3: CASSRWTGDNEQFF. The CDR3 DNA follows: TGTGCCAGCAGTCGATGGACAGGGGACAATGAGCAGTTCTTC.

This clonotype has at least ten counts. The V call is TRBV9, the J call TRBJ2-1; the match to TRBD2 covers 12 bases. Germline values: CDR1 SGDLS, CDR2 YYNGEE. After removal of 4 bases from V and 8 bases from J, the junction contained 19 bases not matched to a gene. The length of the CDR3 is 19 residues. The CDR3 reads CASSTRGLSLAGGRDEQFF. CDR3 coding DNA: TGTGCCAGCAGCACCAGGGGCCTTTCTCTAGCGGGAGGGCGGGATGAGCAGTTCTTC.

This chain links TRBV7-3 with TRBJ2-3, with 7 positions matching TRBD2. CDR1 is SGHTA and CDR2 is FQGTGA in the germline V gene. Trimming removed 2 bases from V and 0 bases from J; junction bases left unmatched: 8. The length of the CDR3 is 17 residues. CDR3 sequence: CASSLGHGGSSTDTQYF. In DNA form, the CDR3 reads TGTGCCAGCAGCTTAGGACATGGCGGGAGTAGCACAGATACGCAGTATTTT.

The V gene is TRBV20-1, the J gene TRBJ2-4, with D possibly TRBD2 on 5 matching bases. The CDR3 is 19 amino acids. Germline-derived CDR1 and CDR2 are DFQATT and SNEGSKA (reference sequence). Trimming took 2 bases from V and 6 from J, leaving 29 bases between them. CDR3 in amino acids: CSARLLTAERAGDRNIQYF. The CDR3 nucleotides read TGCAGTGCTAGACTTCTCACAGCGGAAAGGGCGGGTGATCGAAACATTCAGTACTTC.

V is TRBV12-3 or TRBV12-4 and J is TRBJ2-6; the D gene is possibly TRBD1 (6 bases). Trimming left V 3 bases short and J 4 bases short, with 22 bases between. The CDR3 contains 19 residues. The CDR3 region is CASSFSGQLHVRGANVLTF. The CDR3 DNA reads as TGTGCCAGCAGTTTTTCCGGACAGCTCCATGTGCGGGGGGCCAACGTCCTGACTTTC.

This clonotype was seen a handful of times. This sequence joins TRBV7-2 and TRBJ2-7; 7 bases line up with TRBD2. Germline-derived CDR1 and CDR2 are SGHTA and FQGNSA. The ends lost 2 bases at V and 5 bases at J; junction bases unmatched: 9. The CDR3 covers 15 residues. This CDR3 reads CASSLLAGAGNEQYF. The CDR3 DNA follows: TGTGCCAGCAGCTTATTGGCGGGAGCCGGTAACGAGCAGTACTTC.

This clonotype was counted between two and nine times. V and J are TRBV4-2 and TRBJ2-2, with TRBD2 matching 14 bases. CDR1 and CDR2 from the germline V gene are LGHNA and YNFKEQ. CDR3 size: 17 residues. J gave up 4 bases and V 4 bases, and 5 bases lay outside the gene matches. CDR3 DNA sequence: TGTGCCAGCAGCCCTGGGACTAGCGGGAGTGGCACCGGGGAGCTGTTTTTT. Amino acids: CASSPGTSGSGTGELFF.